The present TCR beta chain was sequenced within a study of blood T cell repertoires in COVID-19. At the level of the study: Sources were T cells, B-cell-depleted T cells, or PBMCs; the material itself was cDNA or gDNA.

Produced via immunoSEQ multiplex PCR; TCRdb's table is partial and in-frame only. The table has about 250,000 clones, around 90% seen once. Clinical history reported by participants formed the basis on which cohorts were assigned. The study counted Cohort 3 donors as recovered given two negative PCRs, clearance, or symptom resolution. With 2 bases removed from V and 6 bases from J, the gap between germline ends came to 11 bases. The CDR3 is made up of 13 amino acids. Germline values: CDR1 LGHNA, CDR2 YSLEER. This TCR was recovered from a woman aged 18-35 years who had recovered from COVID-19. The chain carries TRBV4-3 and TRBJ2-7; a possible D gene is TRBD2 (7 bases). Input material: PBMCs or T cells enriched from blood (not recorded which). This CDR3 reads CASSQLRGGEQYF. CDR3 DNA sequence: TGCGCCAGCAGCCAACTAAGGGGGGGCGAGCAGTACTTC.